These 21 T cell receptor beta chains were sequenced from one sample in a study of cytomegalovirus exposure and HLA in healthy donors. 60 Vbeta and 13 Jbeta primers were used in PCR. Profiling relied on immunoSEQ multiplex PCR, and the TCRdb table lists in-frame clones only, not all of them. Among 160,000 or so clones listed, approximately 84% were seen once. The sample comprised PBMCs. The receptors were gathered from a woman between 40 and 50 years old in good health and CMV-seropositive.

The rearrangement uses TRBV6-6 and TRBJ2-7; a possible D gene is TRBD2 (6 bases). CDR3 length equals 11 residues. The germline V and J ends were trimmed by 4 bases and 6 bases, with 7 bases remaining between them. Germline assignment: CDR1 MNHNY and CDR2 SVGAGI (reference sequence). The CDR3 nucleotides read TGTGCCAGCAGTTGGGGGGTCGAGCAGTACTTC. Protein: CASSWGVEQYF.

The chain uses TRBV10-3 and TRBJ1-2; D is possibly TRBD1 (5 bases). V was trimmed by 4 bases and J by 6 bases, leaving 12 bases between them. Germline V gives CDR1 ENHRY, CDR2 SYGVKD. The CDR3 totals 13 residues. For the CDR3, the DNA is TGTGCCATCAGTGGCAGTCAGGGTGATGGCTACACCTTC. Translated: CAISGSQGDGYTF.

This clone occurred once. The chain employs TRBV4-1 and TRBJ2-5; 10 bases are shared with TRBD1. V shed 4 bases, J shed 5 bases, and the junction held 4 bases outside the gene matches. Germline CDR1 reads MGHRA; CDR2 reads YSYEKL. The CDR3 covers 14 residues. The CDR3 is CASSPGQGKETQYF. The CDR3 DNA reads as TGCGCCAGCAGCCCGGGACAGGGGAAGGAGACCCAGTACTTC.

The sample holds a few counts of this clone. The chain is built from TRBV4-1 and TRBJ2-7; 9 nucleotides agree with TRBD1. Germline V gene sequence: CDR1 MGHRA, CDR2 YSYEKL. V lost 4 bases to trimming and J lost 3 bases; unmatched junction nucleotides: 4. The CDR3 length is 14 residues. CDR3 coding DNA: TGCGCCAGCAGCCCGGGACAGGGTCACTACGAGCAGTACTTC. Translated: CASSPGQGHYEQYF.

This clone was detected a few times. The chain joins TRBV7-9 to TRBJ1-2; 9 positions match TRBD1. V trimming: 5 bases; J trimming: 6 bases; junction bases outside the gene matches: 10. This CDR3 spans 15 amino acids. The germline V gene has CDR1 SEHNR and CDR2 FQNEAQ (reference sequence). Here the CDR3 DNA reads TGTGCCAGCAGCCAAGCGGGACAGGGAACCCATGGCTACACCTTC. As protein: CASSQAGQGTHGYTF.

The chain combines TRBV6-6 with TRBJ2-5; 7 positions match TRBD2. CDR1 is MNHNY, CDR2 SVGAGI, per germline (reference sequence). The CDR3 spans 15 residues. J gave up 1 base and V 6 bases, and 8 bases lay outside the gene matches. This CDR3 is CASSLLGGGQETQYF. The DNA for the CDR3 is TGTGCCAGCAGCCTCCTTGGCGGGGGCCAAGAGACCCAGTACTTC.

A word on this clone: One junction end does not reproduce the germline sequence, and a read error may be involved. The chain couples TRBV27 to TRBJ2-5; 7 positions match TRBD1. The CDR3 totals 19 residues. From germline, CDR1 is MNHEY and CDR2 SMNVEV (reference sequence). Written as DNA, the CDR3 is TGTGCCAGCAGTTTAAGGGGGAACAGGGGTAAACAGGTTCAAGAGGCCCAGTACTTC. Its protein is CASSLRGNRGKQVQEAQYF.

This sequence joins TRBV6-6 and TRBJ2-7; D ambiguous. The CDR3 sequence is 11 residues long. The V end lost 6 bases, the J end lost 3 bases, and 6 bases lay between the germline ends. Germline CDR1 is MNHNY and CDR2 is SVGAGI (reference sequence). CDR3 sequence reads: CASSLNYEQYF. For the CDR3, the DNA is TGTGCCAGCAGCCTAAACTACGAGCAGTACTTC.

The V and J genes are TRBV5-1 and TRBJ1-3; D gene uncertain. V was pared by 0 bases and J by 7 bases, with 11 bases between. This CDR3 comprises 14 residues. Germline CDR1 reads SGHRS; CDR2 reads YFSETQ. The CDR3 here is CASSLEFPGNTIYF. CDR3 nucleotide sequence: TGCGCCAGCAGCTTGGAGTTCCCGGGGAACACCATATATTTT. Filled out from reference TRBV5-1 and TRBJ1-3, the complete variable domain reads KAGVTQTPRYLIKTRGQQVTLSCSPISGHRSVSWYQQTPGQGLQFLFEYFSETQRNKGNFPGRFSGRQFSNSRSEMNVSTLELGDSALYLCASSLEFPGNTIYFGEGSWLTVV.

The chain combines TRBV5-5 with TRBJ2-1, with 11 nucleotides matching TRBD1. Per the germline V gene, CDR1 is SGHKS and CDR2 is YYEKEE (reference sequence). CDR3 length: 16 residues. Trimming at V came to 7 bases and at J to 1 base, leaving 7 bases not matched to a gene. CDR3: CASGGGTGGSYNEQFF. The CDR3 bases are TGTGCCAGCGGAGGGGGGACAGGGGGGTCCTACAATGAGCAGTTCTTC.

The chain couples TRBV5-1 to TRBJ2-5; maybe TRBD2 (5 bases). The CDR3 runs 15 residues. The germline V gene has CDR1 SGHRS and CDR2 YFSETQ. The ends were cut back, 0 bases at V and 4 bases at J, with 13 bases in the middle. In DNA form, the CDR3 reads TGCGCCAGCAGCTTGGTCGGTTTGGCGGGAGAGACCCAGTACTTC. Its protein is CASSLVGLAGETQYF.

The chain links TRBV6-1 to TRBJ1-2; 8 bases fit TRBD1. The V segment lost 6 bases and the J segment 4 bases; nucleotides outside the gene matches: 4. Germline-derived CDR1 and CDR2 are MNHNS and SASEGT. The CDR3 loop spans 13 amino acids. The CDR3 DNA is TGTGCCAGCAGCAATCAGGGGGCCTATGGCTACACCTTC. This sequence encodes CASSNQGAYGYTF.

This rearrangement joins TRBV27 to TRBJ2-1; maybe TRBD2 (6 bases). The CDR3 has 16 amino acids. Germline V gives CDR1 MNHEY, CDR2 SMNVEV (reference sequence). Between the trimmed V and J ends, which lost 6 bases and 0 bases, there was a span of 15 bases. The CDR3 DNA sequence: TGTGCCAGCAGCCCCCCTGGGAGGAGCTCCTACAATGAGCAGTTCTTC. Protein product: CASSPPGRSSYNEQFF.

This clone has a single count. This sequence joins TRBV11-2 and TRBJ1-4; D gene uncertain. V dropped 3 bases and J dropped 8 bases, with 10 bases sitting between them. Germline V lookup: CDR1 SGHAT, CDR2 FQNNGV. The CDR3 has 13 residues. For the CDR3, the DNA is TGTGCCAGCAGCTTGTCCCCCCTCGAAAAACTGTTTTTT. Translating gives CASSLSPLEKLFF.

The rearrangement links TRBV5-6 to TRBJ2-1, with 12 bases lining up with TRBD2. Germline CDR1 SGHDT, CDR2 YYEEEE. V was pared by 4 bases and J by 4 bases, with 6 bases of the junction left unmatched. The CDR3 is made up of 16 amino acids. The CDR3, as DNA: TGTGCCAGCAGCCTAGAGACTAGCGGGGGATACAATGAGCAGTTCTTC. This translates into CASSLETSGGYNEQFF.

A few counts support this clone. V and J are TRBV5-1 and TRBJ1-1, with TRBD1 identical over 7 bases. CDR1 is SGHRS, CDR2 YFSETQ, per germline. The trim removed 4 bases at V and 3 bases at J, leaving 9 bases unmatched. The CDR3 sequence is 15 residues long. Here the CDR3 reads CASSTDRDTYTEAFF. In DNA form, the CDR3 reads TGCGCCAGCAGCACAGACAGGGATACGTACACTGAAGCTTTCTTT.

The genes are TRBV5-3 and TRBJ2-3, with 10 bases aligning to TRBD2. TRBV5-3 is given ORF status, its function remaining uncertain. The CDR3 covers 18 residues. Germline trimming cut 4 bases from V and 1 base from J; bases unmatched to any gene: 12. The CDR3 nucleotides read TGTGCCAGAAGCGCCAGACTAGCGGGCCTCCTGGGCACAGATACGCAGTATTTT. Encoded protein: CARSARLAGLLGTDTQYF.

The V call is TRBV11-2, the J call TRBJ2-2, with 9 bases that match TRBD2. Per germline, CDR1 SGHAT and CDR2 FQNNGV. CDR3 length equals 16 residues. V dropped 4 bases and J dropped 0; count of bases not matched to a gene: 3. The CDR3 loop is CASSSAGGANTGELFF. The DNA for the CDR3 is TGTGCCAGCAGCTCAGCGGGGGGCGCGAACACCGGGGAGCTGTTTTTT.

A word on this clone: Within the sample, other DNA sequences also encode this same CDR3. This chain connects TRBV5-1 to TRBJ2-5, with a weak D call TRBD1 (5 bases). CDR1 is SGHRS and CDR2 is YFSETQ in the germline V gene. This CDR3 contains 13 residues. Deletions cut 0 bases from V and 4 bases from J, with 7 bases between. The CDR3 protein is CASSLGGVETQYF. The DNA of the CDR3 is TGCGCCAGCAGCTTGGGGGGCGTAGAGACCCAGTACTTC. Variable domain in full (rest from reference TRBV5-1 and TRBJ2-5): KAGVTQTPRYLIKTRGQQVTLSCSPISGHRSVSWYQQTPGQGLQFLFEYFSETQRNKGNFPGRFSGRQFSNSRSEMNVSTLELGDSALYLCASSLGGVETQYFGPGTRLLVL.

The chain has TRBV5-1 and TRBJ1-1; D uncertain. Trimming removed 0 bases from V and 11 bases from J, with 11 bases in between. There are 12 residues in the CDR3. The V gene's germline CDR1 is SGHRS and CDR2 YFSETQ. The CDR3 loop reads CASSLVGVDAFF. For the CDR3, the DNA is TGCGCCAGCAGCTTGGTCGGGGTGGATGCTTTCTTT.

V is TRBV11-1 and J is TRBJ1-1; 8 nucleotides agree with TRBD1. From germline, CDR1 is SGHAT and CDR2 FQDESV (reference sequence). The CDR3 covers 14 residues. V lost 3 bases, J lost 5 bases, and 5 bases stayed unmatched. In DNA form, the CDR3 reads TGTGCCAGCAGCTTCGGACAGGGATATACTGAAGCTTTCTTT. This gives the protein CASSFGQGYTEAFF.